This T cell receptor beta chain derives from a study of T cell repertoires in cytomegalovirus infection. Across the study: Carrying CMV and the relevant HLA type showed in public TCR beta signatures. Study results and caveats: Ex vivo responses were dominated by HLA-C-restricted CMV-specific TCR beta clonotypes. Accumulated public TCR beta family frequency recognized individuals carrying CMV together with the relevant HLA.

Each CDR3 protein is one row after TCRdb ran MiXCR on the reads. The data show 700,000 to 850,000 distinct CDR3 sequences, roughly 33% seen once. As regards this clonotype: Antigen specificity is unknown.

The CDR3 covers 14 residues. Per germline, CDR1 MDHEN and CDR2 SYDVKM. The trim removed 5 bases at V and 6 bases at J, leaving 2 bases unmatched. The chain uses TRBV28 and TRBJ2-3; 13 nucleotides line up with TRBD2. This TCR derives from a human donor in good health (CMV status not recorded). Some clones in this sample may be carry-over from other donors' samples. The material sequenced was cultured CD8+ T cells from PBMCs, taken from culture after CMV antigen stimulation. DNA for the CDR3: TGTGCCAGCAGTGGGACTAGCGGGGATGATACGCAGTATTTT. It is translated as CASSGTSGDDTQYF.